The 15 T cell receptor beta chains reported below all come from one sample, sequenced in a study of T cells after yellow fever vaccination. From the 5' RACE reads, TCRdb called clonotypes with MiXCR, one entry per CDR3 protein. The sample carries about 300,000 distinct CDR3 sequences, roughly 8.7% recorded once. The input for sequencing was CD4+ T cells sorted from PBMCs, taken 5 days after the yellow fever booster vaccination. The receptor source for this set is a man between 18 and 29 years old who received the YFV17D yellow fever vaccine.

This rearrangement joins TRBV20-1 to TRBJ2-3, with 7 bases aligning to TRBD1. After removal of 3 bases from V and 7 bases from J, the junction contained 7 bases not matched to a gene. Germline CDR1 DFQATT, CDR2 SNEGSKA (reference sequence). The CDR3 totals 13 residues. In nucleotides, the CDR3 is TGCAGTGCTAGGGGGACAGATATGAATACGCAGTATTTT. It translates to CSARGTDMNTQYF.

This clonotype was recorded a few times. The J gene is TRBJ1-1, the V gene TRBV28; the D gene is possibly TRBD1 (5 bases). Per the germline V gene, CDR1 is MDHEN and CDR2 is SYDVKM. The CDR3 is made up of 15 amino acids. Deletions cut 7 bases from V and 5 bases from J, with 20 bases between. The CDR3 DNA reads TGTGCCAGCACAACCGGCGGGGCAGGAGCAACTGAAGCTTTCTTT. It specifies CASTTGGAGATEAFF.

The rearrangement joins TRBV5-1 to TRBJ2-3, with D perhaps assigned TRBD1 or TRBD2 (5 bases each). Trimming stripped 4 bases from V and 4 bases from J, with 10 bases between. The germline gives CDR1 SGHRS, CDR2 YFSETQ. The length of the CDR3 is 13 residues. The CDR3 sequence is CASSIGTSDTQYF. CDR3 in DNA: TGCGCCAGCAGCATTGGGACCTCAGATACGCAGTATTTT.

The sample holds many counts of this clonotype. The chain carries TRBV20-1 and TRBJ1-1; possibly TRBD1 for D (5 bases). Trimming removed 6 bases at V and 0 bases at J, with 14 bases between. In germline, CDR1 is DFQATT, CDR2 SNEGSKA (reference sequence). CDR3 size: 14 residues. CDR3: CSAGPGGMNTEAFF. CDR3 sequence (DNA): TGCAGTGCCGGGCCCGGGGGGATGAACACTGAAGCTTTCTTT.

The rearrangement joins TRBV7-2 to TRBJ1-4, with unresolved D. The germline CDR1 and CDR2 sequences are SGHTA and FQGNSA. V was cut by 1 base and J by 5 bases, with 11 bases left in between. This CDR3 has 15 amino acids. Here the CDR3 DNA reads TGTGCCAGCAGCTTAGTCGGGAGTCCCAATGAAAAACTGTTTTTT. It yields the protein CASSLVGSPNEKLFF.

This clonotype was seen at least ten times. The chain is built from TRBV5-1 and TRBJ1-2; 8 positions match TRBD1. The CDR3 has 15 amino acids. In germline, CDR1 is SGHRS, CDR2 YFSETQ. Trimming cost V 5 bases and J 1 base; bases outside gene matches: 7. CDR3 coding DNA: TGCGCCAGCAGTACGGGACAGGCGATTAACTATGGCTACACCTTC. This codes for CASSTGQAINYGYTF.

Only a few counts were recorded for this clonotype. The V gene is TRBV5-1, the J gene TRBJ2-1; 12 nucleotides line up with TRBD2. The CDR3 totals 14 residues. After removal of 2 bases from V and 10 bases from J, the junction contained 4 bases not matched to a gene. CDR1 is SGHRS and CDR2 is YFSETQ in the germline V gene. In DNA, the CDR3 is TGCGCCAGCAGCTTCGGACTAGCGGGGAACGAGCAGTTCTTC. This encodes CASSFGLAGNEQFF.

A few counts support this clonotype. The CDR3 loop is CASSSTWGTEAFF. CDR3 sequence (DNA): TGTGCCAGCAGCTCGACGTGGGGCACTGAAGCTTTCTTT. The rearrangement joins TRBV27 to TRBJ1-1; D not certain. Germline CDR1 MNHEY, CDR2 SMNVEV (reference sequence). The CDR3 runs to 13 residues. V lost 6 bases and J 4 bases, leaving 12 bases between the germline ends.

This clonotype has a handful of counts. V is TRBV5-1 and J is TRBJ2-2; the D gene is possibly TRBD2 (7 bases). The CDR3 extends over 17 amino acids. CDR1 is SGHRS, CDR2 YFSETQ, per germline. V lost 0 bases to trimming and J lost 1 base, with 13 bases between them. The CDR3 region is CASSLVFGGLNTGELFF. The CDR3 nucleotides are TGCGCCAGCAGCTTGGTGTTCGGGGGGCTGAACACCGGGGAGCTGTTTTTT.

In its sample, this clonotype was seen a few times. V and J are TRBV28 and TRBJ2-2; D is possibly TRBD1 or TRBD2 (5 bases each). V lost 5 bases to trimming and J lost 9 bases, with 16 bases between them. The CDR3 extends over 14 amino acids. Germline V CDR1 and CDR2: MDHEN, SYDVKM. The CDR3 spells CASSPPVGTWELFF. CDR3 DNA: TGTGCCAGCAGTCCCCCGGTGGGGACCTGGGAGCTGTTTTTT.

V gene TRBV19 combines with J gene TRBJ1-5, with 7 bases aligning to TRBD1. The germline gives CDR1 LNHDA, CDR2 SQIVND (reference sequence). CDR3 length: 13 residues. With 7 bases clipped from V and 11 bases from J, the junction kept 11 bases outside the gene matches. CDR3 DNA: TGTGCCAGTATTGGGCAGGGGGTCGGGGCCCAGCATTTT. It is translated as CASIGQGVGAQHF. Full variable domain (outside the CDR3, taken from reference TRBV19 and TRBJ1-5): DGGITQSPKYLFRKEGQNVTLSCEQNLNHDAMYWYRQDPGQGLRLIYYSQIVNDFQKGDIAEGYSVSREKKESFPLTVTSAQKNPTAFYLCASIGQGVGAQHFGDGTRLSIL.

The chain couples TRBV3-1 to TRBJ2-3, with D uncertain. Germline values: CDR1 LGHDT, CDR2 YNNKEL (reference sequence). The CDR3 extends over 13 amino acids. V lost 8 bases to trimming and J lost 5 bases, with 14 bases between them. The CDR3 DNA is TGTGCCAGCTGTTGGCGAGGCATAGATACGCAGTATTTT. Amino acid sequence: CASCWRGIDTQYF.

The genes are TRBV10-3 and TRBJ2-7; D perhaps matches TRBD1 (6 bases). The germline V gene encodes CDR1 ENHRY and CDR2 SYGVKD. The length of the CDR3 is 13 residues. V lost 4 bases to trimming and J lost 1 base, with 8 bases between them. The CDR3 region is CAISGGGSYEQYV. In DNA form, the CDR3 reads TGTGCCATCAGTGGAGGGGGATCCTACGAGCAGTACGTC.

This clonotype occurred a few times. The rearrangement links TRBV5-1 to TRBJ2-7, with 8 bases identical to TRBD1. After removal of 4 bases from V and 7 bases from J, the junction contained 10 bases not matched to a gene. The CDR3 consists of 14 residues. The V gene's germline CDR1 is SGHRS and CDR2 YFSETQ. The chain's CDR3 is CASSPGQGLGEQYF. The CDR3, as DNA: TGCGCCAGCAGCCCCGGACAGGGACTGGGAGAGCAGTACTTC.

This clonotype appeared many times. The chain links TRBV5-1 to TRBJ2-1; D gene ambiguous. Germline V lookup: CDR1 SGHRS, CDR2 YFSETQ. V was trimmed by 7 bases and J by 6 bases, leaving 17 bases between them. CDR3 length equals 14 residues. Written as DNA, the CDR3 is TGCGCCAGCGGACGAATAGCAGGACCCAATGAGCAGTTCTTC. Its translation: CASGRIAGPNEQFF.